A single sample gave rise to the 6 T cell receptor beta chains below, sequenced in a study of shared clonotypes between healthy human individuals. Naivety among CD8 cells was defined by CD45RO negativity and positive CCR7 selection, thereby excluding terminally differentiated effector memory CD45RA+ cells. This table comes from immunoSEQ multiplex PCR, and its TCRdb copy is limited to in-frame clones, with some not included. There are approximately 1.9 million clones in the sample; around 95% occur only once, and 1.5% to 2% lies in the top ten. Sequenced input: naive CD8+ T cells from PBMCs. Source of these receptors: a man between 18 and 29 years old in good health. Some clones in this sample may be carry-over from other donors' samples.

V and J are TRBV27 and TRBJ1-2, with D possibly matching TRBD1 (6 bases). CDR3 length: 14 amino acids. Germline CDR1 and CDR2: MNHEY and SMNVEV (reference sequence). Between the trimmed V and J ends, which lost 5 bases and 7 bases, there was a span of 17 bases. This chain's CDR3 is CASSDRRGAGGYTF. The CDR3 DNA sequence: TGTGCCAGCAGTGACCGGAGGGGGGCGGGTGGCTACACCTTC.

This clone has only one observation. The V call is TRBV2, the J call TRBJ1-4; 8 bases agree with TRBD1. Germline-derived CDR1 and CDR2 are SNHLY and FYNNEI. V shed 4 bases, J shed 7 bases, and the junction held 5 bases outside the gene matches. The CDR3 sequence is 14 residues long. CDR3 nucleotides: TGTGCCAGCAGTGTCAGGGGGCTCGGTGAAAAACTGTTTTTT. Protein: CASSVRGLGEKLFF.

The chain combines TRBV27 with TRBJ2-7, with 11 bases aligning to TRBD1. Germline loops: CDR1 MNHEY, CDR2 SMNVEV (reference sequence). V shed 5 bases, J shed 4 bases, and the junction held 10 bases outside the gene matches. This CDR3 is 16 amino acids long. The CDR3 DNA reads TGTGCCAGCAGTCACGCCCGGGGACAGGGGGTGTACGAGCAGTACTTC. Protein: CASSHARGQGVYEQYF.

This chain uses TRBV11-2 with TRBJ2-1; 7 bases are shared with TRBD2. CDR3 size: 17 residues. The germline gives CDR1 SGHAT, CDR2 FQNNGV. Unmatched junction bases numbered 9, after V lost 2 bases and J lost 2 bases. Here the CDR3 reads CASSLTASGVTYNEQFF. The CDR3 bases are TGTGCCAGCAGCTTAACGGCGAGCGGGGTGACCTACAATGAGCAGTTCTTC.

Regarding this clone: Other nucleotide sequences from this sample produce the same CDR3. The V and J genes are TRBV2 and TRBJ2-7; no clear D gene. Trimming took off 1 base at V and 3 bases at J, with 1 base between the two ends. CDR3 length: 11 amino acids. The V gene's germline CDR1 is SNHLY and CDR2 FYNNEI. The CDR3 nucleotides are TGTGCCAGCAGTGAAGTCTACGAGCAGTACTTC. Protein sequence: CASSEVYEQYF.

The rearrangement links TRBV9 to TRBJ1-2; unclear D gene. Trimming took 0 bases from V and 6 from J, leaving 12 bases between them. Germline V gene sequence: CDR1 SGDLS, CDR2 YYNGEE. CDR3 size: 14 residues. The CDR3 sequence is CASSVVPTPDGYTF. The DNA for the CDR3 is TGTGCCAGCAGCGTAGTCCCCACCCCCGATGGCTACACCTTC.